The source of this T cell receptor beta chain is a study of cytomegalovirus exposure and HLA in healthy donors. Points from the study as a whole: Some public TCRs appeared in many individuals, while most sequences were rare.

60 Vbeta and 13 Jbeta primers were used in PCR. The data were produced by immunoSEQ multiplex PCR, yet TCRdb's version contains in-frame clones alone and is incomplete. The sample has some 160,000 clones; around four fifths are singletons. Germline V lookup: CDR1 SEHNR, CDR2 FQNEAQ (reference sequence). V was shortened by 0 bases and J by 8 bases, with 17 bases between the two germline ends. The CDR3 runs to 16 residues. On this clone itself: Antigen specificity is unknown.

The chain links TRBV7-9 to TRBJ2-1; a weak D match, TRBD1 (6 bases). Sequencing input: PBMCs. The source is a male donor in good health and CMV-seronegative. Written as DNA, the CDR3 is TGTGCCAGCAGCTTAGCCTATGGCAGGGGATCTGATGAGCAGTTCTTC. Translated, it gives CASSLAYGRGSDEQFF.